This T cell receptor (beta chain) was captured by sequencing in a study of multiple sclerosis patients with progressive multifocal leukoencephalopathy. This CDR3 region has 14 residues. V shed 5 bases, J shed 6 bases, and the junction held 7 bases outside the gene matches. CDR1 is MNHEY, CDR2 SVGAGI, per germline. Time point denoted: about 13 months of natalizumab therapy. Sequencing was performed with immunoSEQ multiplex PCR; in TCRdb, only in-frame clones are kept and a portion is missing. The data show 20,000 to 25,000 clones, around 90% seen once. Sequencing was performed on PBMCs, taken from a patient treated with natalizumab. The chain has TRBV6-5 and TRBJ1-5, with 7 positions matching TRBD1. This receptor was obtained from a man aged 25-40 years with multiple sclerosis. This CDR3 reads CASSRKGASQPQHF. The CDR3 nucleotides read TGTGCCAGCAGTCGTAAGGGGGCTAGTCAGCCCCAGCATTTT.